The TCR beta chain under discussion was sequenced for a study of radiation and T cells in renal cell carcinoma. Clones were sequenced by immunoSEQ multiplex PCR, and TCRdb holds only the in-frame ones, with some missing. Found here are about 130,000 clones, about 88% of them singletons; the top ten hold around 11%. Of note for this clone: The antigen is unknown.

The germline V and J ends were trimmed by 3 bases and 1 base, with 8 bases remaining between them. This CDR3 region has 14 residues. Germline V gene data show CDR1 as LNHDA and CDR2 as SQIVND (reference sequence). As for time point: baseline pretreatment blood. Treatment reported: 15 Gy SBRT to primary tumor, nephrectomy 4 weeks later. Serial blood draws occurred at baseline and 2 and 4 weeks post-SBRT. The tumor was a clear cell renal cell carcinoma. Study-wide findings and caveats: No pretreatment tumor biopsies were available for baseline clonotypes. In blood, top tumor clones expanded by 2 weeks, shrinking by 4.

This chain connects TRBV19 to TRBJ2-3, with a weak D call TRBD2 (6 bases). The TCR sequence derives from a woman in her fifties or sixties with renal cell carcinoma. The sample consisted of blood, taken from a patient whose treatment included radiotherapy and nephrectomy. The CDR3 loop is CASSIQRGTDTQYF. CDR3 nucleotide sequence: TGTGCCAGTAGTATCCAGCGGGGCACAGATACGCAGTATTTT.